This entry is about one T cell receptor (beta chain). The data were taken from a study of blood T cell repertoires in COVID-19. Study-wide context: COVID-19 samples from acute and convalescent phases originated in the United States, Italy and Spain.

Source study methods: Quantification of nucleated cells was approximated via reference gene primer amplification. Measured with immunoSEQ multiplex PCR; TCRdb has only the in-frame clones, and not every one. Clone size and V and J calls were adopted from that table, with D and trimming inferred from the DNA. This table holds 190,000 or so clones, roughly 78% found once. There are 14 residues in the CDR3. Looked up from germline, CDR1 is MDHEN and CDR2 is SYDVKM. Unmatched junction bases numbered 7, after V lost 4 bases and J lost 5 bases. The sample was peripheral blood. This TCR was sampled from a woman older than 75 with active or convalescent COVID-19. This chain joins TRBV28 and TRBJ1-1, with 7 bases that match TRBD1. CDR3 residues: CASSSSTGETEAFF. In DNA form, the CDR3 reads TGTGCCAGCAGTTCTTCTACAGGGGAGACTGAAGCTTTCTTT.